One and the same sample provided the 8 T cell receptor beta chains below, sequenced in a study of T cell responses to AZD1222 COVID-19 vaccine. The table came from immunoSEQ multiplex PCR; TCRdb's copy has only in-frame clones and leaves some out. Among nearly 110,000 clones, around nine tenths were seen once, and the ten largest hold approximately 5.6%. Specimen: peripheral blood, collected 28 days after the second AZD1222 dose. Receptor source: an adult who received the AZD1222 COVID-19 vaccine.

The chain uses TRBV6-4 and TRBJ1-1; D possibly corresponds to TRBD1 (5 bases). The CDR3 loop spans 15 amino acids. Per germline, CDR1 MRHNA and CDR2 SNTAGT. Trimming removed 5 bases from V and 0 bases from J, with 13 bases in between. The CDR3: CASSYQGDMNTEAFF. Written as DNA, the CDR3 is TGTGCCAGCAGTTATCAGGGAGACATGAACACTGAAGCTTTCTTT.

J is TRBJ2-1 and V is TRBV11-3; 13 bases are shared with TRBD2. Germline CDR1 SGHNT, CDR2 YENEEA. V lost 1 base and J lost 7; bases outside the gene matches: 13. This CDR3 spans 19 amino acids. CDR3 sequence (DNA): TGTGCCAGCAGCTTAGGTTTACTAGCGGGGGGGCTGGGCCCGAATGAGCAGTTCTTC. Its protein product is CASSLGLLAGGLGPNEQFF.

In its sample, this clone was seen once. The rearrangement links TRBV7-8 to TRBJ1-1; a possible D gene is TRBD1 (5 bases). There are 14 residues in the CDR3. V lost 4 bases, J lost 5 bases, and 14 bases lay in between. Looked up from germline, CDR1 is SGHVS and CDR2 is FQNEAQ. This CDR3 reads CASSSGPGGTEAFF. The DNA for the CDR3 is TGTGCCAGCAGCTCGGGTCCGGGGGGTACTGAAGCTTTCTTT.

On this clone: This specimen includes other DNA sequences encoding the same CDR3. This rearrangement joins TRBV11-2 to TRBJ2-7, with D possibly being TRBD1 (6 bases). The CDR3 contains 12 residues. V lost 3 bases and J lost 4, with 7 bases in between. Germline loops: CDR1 SGHAT, CDR2 FQNNGV. CDR3 protein: CASSLDSYEQYF. DNA of the CDR3: TGTGCCAGCAGCTTGGACAGTTACGAGCAGTACTTC.

V usage is TRBV7-9 and J usage is TRBJ2-7, with D hard to call. The V and J ends lost 1 base and 7 bases respectively, with 8 bases between them. Germline-derived CDR1 and CDR2 are SEHNR and FQNEAQ (reference sequence). The CDR3 is made up of 12 amino acids. CDR3 sequence: CASSLEGQEQYF. The CDR3, as DNA: TGTGCCAGCAGCTTAGAAGGGCAAGAGCAGTACTTC. The full variable domain, in which reference TRBV7-9 and TRBJ2-7 provide the parts outside the CDR3, is DTGVSQNPRHKITKRGQNVTFRCDPISEHNRLYWYRQTLGQGPEFLTYFQNEAQLEKSRLLSDRFSAERPKGSFSTLEIQRTEQGDSAMYLCASSLEGQEQYFGPGTRLTVT.

The J gene is TRBJ2-1, the V gene TRBV19; D not certain. This CDR3 has 15 amino acids. V gave up 6 bases and J gave up 7 bases, with 19 bases separating them. Germline V gives CDR1 LNHDA, CDR2 SQIVND (reference sequence). In nucleotides, the CDR3 is TGTGCCAGTAGCCTCAAGGTGGGGTTCCTTAATGAGCAGTTCTTC. It translates to CASSLKVGFLNEQFF. Full variable domain (rest looked up from reference TRBV19 and TRBJ2-1): DGGITQSPKYLFRKEGQNVTLSCEQNLNHDAMYWYRQDPGQGLRLIYYSQIVNDFQKGDIAEGYSVSREKKESFPLTVTSAQKNPTAFYLCASSLKVGFLNEQFFGPGTRLTVL.

The chain carries TRBV14 and TRBJ1-5; D is unresolved. CDR3 size: 13 residues. Trimming cost V 1 base and J 6 bases, with 7 bases left between them. Germline loops: CDR1 SGHDN, CDR2 FVKESK. The CDR3: CASSQVGGQPQHF. The CDR3 DNA reads as TGTGCCAGCAGCCAAGTTGGCGGTCAGCCCCAGCATTTT.

This chain uses TRBV7-2 with TRBJ1-3; a possible D gene is TRBD1 (6 bases). This CDR3 is 15 amino acids long. Trimming took 5 bases from V and 1 from J, leaving 12 bases between them. Germline V gene lookup returns CDR1 SGHTA and CDR2 FQGNSA. CDR3 amino acids: CASSPQTGSGNTIYF. The CDR3 region has the DNA TGTGCCAGCAGCCCCCAGACAGGTTCTGGAAACACCATATATTTT.